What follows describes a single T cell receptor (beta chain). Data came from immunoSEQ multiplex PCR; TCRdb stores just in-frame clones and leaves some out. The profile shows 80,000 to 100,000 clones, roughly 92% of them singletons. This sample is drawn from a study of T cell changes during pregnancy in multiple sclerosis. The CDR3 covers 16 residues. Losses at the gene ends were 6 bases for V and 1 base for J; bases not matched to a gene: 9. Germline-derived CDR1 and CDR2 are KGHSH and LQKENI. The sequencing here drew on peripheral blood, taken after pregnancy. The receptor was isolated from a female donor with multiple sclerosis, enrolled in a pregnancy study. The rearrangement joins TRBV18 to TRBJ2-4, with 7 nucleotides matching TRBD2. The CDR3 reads CASSHLDGGAKNIQYF. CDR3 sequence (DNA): TGTGCCAGCTCCCATTTGGACGGGGGGGCCAAAAACATTCAGTACTTC. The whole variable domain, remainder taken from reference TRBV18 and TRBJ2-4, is NAGVMQNPRHLVRRRGQEARLRCSPMKGHSHVYWYRQLPEEGLKFMVYLQKENIIDESGMPKERFSAEFPKEGPSILRIQQVVRGDSAAYFCASSHLDGGAKNIQYFGAGTRLSVL.